These 5 T cell receptor beta chains came from one sample sequenced in a study of blood T cell repertoires in COVID-19. Profiled with immunoSEQ multiplex PCR; TCRdb holds only in-frame clones, not every one. The table lists around 260,000 clones, roughly 89% of them singletons, with around 2.9% in the top ten. The sample comprised peripheral blood. These receptors were obtained from a woman in her 30s with active or convalescent COVID-19.

CDR3 sequence reads: CASSPTTGGSTDTQYF. The CDR3 bases are TGTGCCAGCAGCCCAACGACAGGGGGGAGCACAGATACGCAGTATTTT. This chain links TRBV3-1 (or the pseudogene TRBV3-2) with TRBJ2-3; 9 bases match TRBD1. Germline CDR1 and CDR2: LGHDT and YNNKEL (reference sequence). The CDR3 loop spans 16 amino acids. The V gene end was trimmed by 4 bases and the J gene end by 0 bases; junction bases not matched to a gene: 5.

This rearrangement joins TRBV9 to TRBJ1-6, with D hard to call. V lost 1 base and J 5 bases, leaving 10 bases between the germline ends. The CDR3 has 15 residues. CDR1 is SGDLS and CDR2 is YYNGEE in the germline V gene. The CDR3 here is CASSVQQPHNSPLHF. The CDR3 DNA is TGTGCCAGCAGCGTACAACAGCCTCATAATTCACCCCTCCACTTT.

The chain has TRBV4-3 and TRBJ1-3; tentative D call: TRBD1 (5 bases). The germline V gene encodes CDR1 LGHNA and CDR2 YSLEER. The CDR3 extends over 14 amino acids. V was trimmed by 4 bases and J by 3 bases, leaving 10 bases between them. The CDR3: CASSPDSFGNTIYF. CDR3 DNA sequence: TGCGCCAGCAGCCCTGACAGTTTTGGAAACACCATATATTTT.

A word on this clone: This specimen includes other DNA sequences encoding the same CDR3. This chain links TRBV19 with TRBJ1-5; tentative D call: TRBD1 (5 bases). The V and J ends lost 4 bases and 0 bases respectively, with 7 bases between them. The germline V gene has CDR1 LNHDA and CDR2 SQIVND (reference sequence). This CDR3 region has 14 residues. DNA for the CDR3: TGTGCCAGTAGTAGTAGGGGTAGCAATCAGCCCCAGCATTTT. It specifies CASSSRGSNQPQHF.

This clone was seen more than once but under ten times. This chain joins TRBV2 and TRBJ1-5, with D possibly being TRBD1 (5 bases). Germline-derived CDR1 and CDR2 are SNHLY and FYNNEI. The V end lost 6 bases, the J end lost 0 bases, and 9 bases lay between the germline ends. This CDR3 has 14 residues. The CDR3 region is CASSFRDSNQPQHF. CDR3 sequence (DNA): TGTGCCAGCAGCTTCAGGGATAGCAATCAGCCCCAGCATTTT.